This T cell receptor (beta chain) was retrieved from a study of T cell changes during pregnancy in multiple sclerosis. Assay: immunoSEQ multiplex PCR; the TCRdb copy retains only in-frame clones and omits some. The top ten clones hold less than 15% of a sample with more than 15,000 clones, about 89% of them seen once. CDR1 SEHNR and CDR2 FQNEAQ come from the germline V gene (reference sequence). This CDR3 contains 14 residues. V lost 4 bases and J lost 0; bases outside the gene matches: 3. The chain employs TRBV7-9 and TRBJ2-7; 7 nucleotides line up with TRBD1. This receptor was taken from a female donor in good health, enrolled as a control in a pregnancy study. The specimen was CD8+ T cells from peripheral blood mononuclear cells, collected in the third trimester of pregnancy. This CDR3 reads CASSYTGDSYEQYF. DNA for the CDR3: TGTGCCAGCAGCTACACAGGGGACTCCTACGAGCAGTACTTC.